This T cell receptor beta chain was profiled in a study of T cells expressing NK-cell markers. Study-wide context: Sorted CD3+CD56+NKG2C+, CD3+CD56+NKG2C- and CD3+CD56-NKG2C+ T-cell subsets were beta-chain profiled. Study-level points and caveats: Specificity for HCMV among expanded NKG2C+ T cell clones was not established.

The CDR3 runs to 14 residues. From germline, CDR1 is DFQATT and CDR2 SNEGSKA (reference sequence). UMIs were included in TCR beta cDNA generated by 5'RACE template switching. No DNA is given; TCRdb re-called the 5' RACE reads and lists each CDR3 protein once. The table lists some 600,000 distinct CDR3 sequences. As to this clonotype: Its antigen is currently unknown.

Sequenced sample: blood T cells: a sorted CD56 or NKG2C T cell subset, CD4+ or CD8+ T cells, or bulk PBMC T cells (not recorded which). The sequence derives from a man aged 18 to 30 in good health. This chain connects TRBV20-1 to TRBJ2-1; TCRdb's D call of TRBD2 is untestable without DNA. The CDR3 protein is CSAPGGGSSNEQFF.